Presented here are 23 T cell receptor beta chains from one specimen sequenced in a study of Tregs in tolerant kidney transplant recipients. TCRdb's table, derived via immunoSEQ multiplex PCR, lists solely in-frame clones and lacks some. This sample's table reports roughly 32,000 clones. The starting material was CD8+ T cells from blood, obtained before the transplant. The receptors derive from a human donor who received a combined kidney and bone marrow transplant.

Considering frequency, this clone is medium-sized (0.01 to 0.1%). The read halts 3 residues ahead of the CDR3 end, with the missing end drawn from the germline J gene. The J gene is TRBJ2-1, the V gene TRBV5-4; maybe TRBD1 (6 bases). The CDR3 contains 15 residues. Germline V gene sequence: CDR1 SGHNT, CDR2 YYREEE (reference sequence). V was trimmed by 4 bases and J by 7 bases, leaving 18 bases between them. CDR3 sequence: CASSPVRGSINEQFF. CDR3 DNA, as far as it was read: TGTGCCAGCAGCCCCGTCAGGGGAAGTATAAATGAG.

With respect to this clone: The read terminates 3 residues ahead of where the CDR3 ends, so the germline J gene completes it. The chain links TRBV20-1 to TRBJ2-1; D uncertain. CDR3 size: 13 residues. Germline V gives CDR1 DFQATT, CDR2 SNEGSKA (reference sequence). The V and J ends lost 3 bases and 0 bases respectively, with 6 bases between them. CDR3 sequence: CSASISSYNEQFF. The DNA read from the CDR3 is TGCAGTGCTAGTATTTCCTCCTACAATGAG.

A remark on this clone: The CDR3 end is not reached by the read, which stops 3 residues before it; the germline J gene fills it in. The rearrangement uses TRBV20-1 and TRBJ2-4, with D perhaps matching TRBD2 (6 bases). The V gene's germline CDR1 is DFQATT and CDR2 SNEGSKA (reference sequence). This CDR3 region has 17 residues. Deletions cut 0 bases from V and 0 bases from J, with 15 bases between. The DNA read from the CDR3 is TGCAGTGCTAGAGAAGCTGGCCAGGGACTAGCCAAAAACATT. Its translation: CSAREAGQGLAKNI. Given in full, the CDR3 is CSAREAGQGLAKNIQYF.

Incomplete CDR3 DNA: TGCGGCAGATACCTTAGCGGAGGAGAGGGCAGTGGGGAGACC. Translation gives CGRYLSGGEGSGET. The complete CDR3 reads CGRYLSGGEGSGETQYF. This chain connects TRBV20-1 to TRBJ2-5; D might be TRBD2 (6 bases). Sequencing ends 3 residues short of the CDR3 end; the germline J gene provides the rest. Looked up from germline, CDR1 is DFQATT and CDR2 is SNEGSKA (reference sequence). The CDR3 spans 17 residues.

Comments on this clone: The observed sequence ends 3 residues before the CDR3 terminus, with the missing tail filled in from the germline J gene. This chain links TRBV7-8 with TRBJ2-7, with 7 bases fitting TRBD1. The junction had 3 bases not matched to a gene; V was cut back by 1 base and J by 0 bases. Germline CDR1 SGHVS, CDR2 FQNEAQ. The CDR3 sequence is 15 residues long. The DNA read from the CDR3 is TGTGCCAGCAGCTTAGGGACAGGATTCTCCTACGAG. Its translation: CASSLGTGFSYE. The entire CDR3 reads CASSLGTGFSYEQYF.

Worth noting for this clone: The read comes to an end 3 residues before the CDR3 does, leaving the germline J gene to fill in the end. V and J are TRBV2 and TRBJ2-7, with D unclear. CDR1 is SNHLY and CDR2 is FYNNEI in the germline V gene. CDR3 length: 12 amino acids. V lost 5 bases, J lost 3 bases, and 8 bases lay in between. CDR3 DNA (partial): TGTGCCAGCAGTATCTTACACTACGAG. This translates into CASSILHYE. The full CDR3 sequence reads CASSILHYEQYF. Combining the CDR3 with reference TRBV2 and TRBJ2-7 gives the whole variable domain EPEVTQTPSHQVTQMGQEVILRCVPISNHLYFYWYRQILGQKVEFLVSFYNNEISEKSEIFDDQFSVERPDGSNFTLKIRSTKLEDSAMYFCASSILHYEQYFGPGTRLTVT.

The covered CDR3 bases are TGTGCCAGCAGCCCCGGACTAGCGGGAGGAGATACCGGGGAG. The encoded protein is CASSPGLAGGDTGE. The complete CDR3 protein is CASSPGLAGGDTGELFF. This chain joins TRBV4-2 and TRBJ2-2, with 14 bases matching TRBD2. Read sequence stops 3 residues before the CDR3 end, and the germline J gene provides the missing end. V was pared by 4 bases and J by 5 bases, with 6 bases of the junction left unmatched. Looked up from germline, CDR1 is LGHNA and CDR2 is YNFKEQ. CDR3 length equals 17 residues.

As to this clone: The CDR3 end is not reached by the read, which stops 3 residues before it; the germline J gene fills it in. The chain has TRBV30 and TRBJ1-2; no reliable D call. Germline values: CDR1 GTSNPN, CDR2 SVGIG (reference sequence). The CDR3 runs 13 residues. Trimming left V 1 base short and J 0 bases short, with 6 bases between. The covered CDR3 bases are TGTGCCTGGAGTGCAGGAACTAACTATGGC. This translates into CAWSAGTNYG. From start to end, the CDR3 is CAWSAGTNYGYTF.

Comments on this clone: The CDR3 end is not reached by the read, which stops 3 residues before it; the germline J gene fills it in. The chain joins TRBV20-1 to TRBJ2-7; 9 bases map to TRBD2. Germline CDR1 is DFQATT and CDR2 is SNEGSKA (reference sequence). CDR3 length: 15 residues. The V segment lost 0 bases and the J segment 6 bases; nucleotides outside the gene matches: 9. The sequenced part of the CDR3 DNA is TGCAGTGCTAGAGATATTAGCGGGAGAGGCTCCGAG. Encoded protein: CSARDISGRGSE. From start to end, the CDR3 is CSARDISGRGSEQYF.

The part of the CDR3 DNA that was read is TGTGCCAGCATCTACGGAGGGCCGACGGTCGAG. Translation gives CASIYGGPTVE. From start to end, the CDR3 is CASIYGGPTVEQYF. The J gene is TRBJ2-7, the V gene TRBV5-8; the D gene is possibly TRBD2 (6 bases). The DNA ends 3 residues before the CDR3 does, and the rest of the CDR3 is filled in from the germline J gene. The CDR3 has 14 amino acids. Germline V gene lookup returns CDR1 SGHTS and CDR2 YDEGEE. With 6 bases removed from V and 6 bases from J, the gap between germline ends came to 19 bases.

In regard to this clone: Read data end 3 residues before the CDR3 end; the end is taken from the germline J gene. The chain employs TRBV7-9 and TRBJ2-1; D perhaps matches TRBD1 (5 bases). The length of the CDR3 is 14 residues. Trimming left V 7 bases short and J 6 bases short, with 16 bases between. Germline V CDR1 and CDR2: SEHNR, FQNEAQ (reference sequence). CDR3 DNA (partial): TGTGCCAGCACCTCCCTACAGGCCCTCAATGAG. Encoded protein: CASTSLQALNE. The complete CDR3 reads CASTSLQALNEQFF. Based on the CDR3 plus reference TRBV7-9 and TRBJ2-1, the full variable domain is DTGVSQNPRHKITKRGQNVTFRCDPISEHNRLYWYRQTLGQGPEFLTYFQNEAQLEKSRLLSDRFSAERPKGSFSTLEIQRTEQGDSAMYLCASTSLQALNEQFFGPGTRLTVL.

Comments on this clone: The read terminates 3 residues before the CDR3 end, so the remaining end is supplied by the germline J gene. This chain links TRBV7-6 with TRBJ2-3, with D possibly being TRBD1 (5 bases). Germline V gene lookup returns CDR1 SGHVS and CDR2 FNYEAQ. The CDR3 covers 16 residues. V was clipped by 2 bases and J by 4 bases, with 16 bases between them. The covered CDR3 bases are TGTGCCAGCAGCTTATGGGCAGGGATTGTGTCAGATACG. Its translation: CASSLWAGIVSDT. The complete CDR3 reads CASSLWAGIVSDTQYF.

Points on this clone: With the read ending 3 residues before the CDR3 end, the germline J gene is used to fill in that end. This chain links TRBV7-6 with TRBJ1-6; D possibly corresponds to TRBD1 (5 bases). V was cut by 2 bases and J by 4 bases, with 12 bases left in between. Per germline, CDR1 SGHVS and CDR2 FNYEAQ. CDR3 size: 16 residues. This chain's CDR3 is CASSLSLAGYNSPLHF. The covered CDR3 bases are TGTGCCAGCAGCTTAAGTTTGGCAGGGTATAATTCACCC.

A remark on this clone: The CDR3 end falls 3 residues outside the read, so it is completed with the germline J gene. The J gene is TRBJ2-1, the V gene TRBV7-8; D unclear. Per germline, CDR1 SGHVS and CDR2 FQNEAQ. V dropped 5 bases and J dropped 8 bases, with 13 bases sitting between them. The CDR3 totals 13 residues. The CDR3 spells CASSLSWQDEQFF. The covered CDR3 bases are TGTGCCAGCAGCCTTTCCTGGCAGGATGAG.

The sequenced CDR3 bases are TGTGCCAGCAGTGGCGAAGAAAATAGCAATCAGCCC. It encodes CASSGEENSNQP. The entire CDR3 protein is CASSGEENSNQPQHF. V is TRBV2 and J is TRBJ1-5, with no clear D. Sequencing ends 3 residues short of the CDR3 end; the germline J gene provides the rest. Between the trimmed V and J ends, which lost 4 bases and 0 bases, there was a span of 10 bases. This CDR3 spans 15 amino acids. The germline gives CDR1 SNHLY, CDR2 FYNNEI.

Details on this clone: From the germline J gene comes the end of the CDR3, since the read stops 3 residues before it. The chain links TRBV20-1 to TRBJ1-1; 7 bases fit TRBD1. V shed 5 bases and J 5 bases; nucleotides not matched to a gene: 23. The CDR3 is 18 amino acids. Germline values: CDR1 DFQATT, CDR2 SNEGSKA (reference sequence). This chain's CDR3 is CSARQPAGTDTLGTEAFF. CDR3 DNA (partial): TGCAGTGCTCGACAACCCGCCGGGACAGACACCTTAGGGACTGAA.

As regards this clone: The read ends 3 residues shy of where the CDR3 ends; the end is completed using the germline J gene. This chain connects TRBV19 to TRBJ2-5; the D is unclear. V shed 3 bases and J shed 2 bases, with 7 bases lying between them. The CDR3 spans 13 residues. Germline-derived CDR1 and CDR2 are LNHDA and SQIVND (reference sequence). Partial CDR3 DNA: TGTGCCAGTAGTATGGCACAGCAAGAGACC. Encoded protein: CASSMAQQET. The CDR3, in full, reads CASSMAQQETQYF.

Details on this clone: Read data end 3 residues before the CDR3 end; the end is taken from the germline J gene. This chain connects TRBV7-2 to TRBJ2-7; D may be TRBD2 (5 bases). Trimming cost V 3 bases and J 2 bases, with 11 bases left between them. The CDR3 sequence is 14 residues long. From germline, CDR1 is SGHTA and CDR2 FQGNSA. CDR3: CASSFPGEAYEQYF. CDR3 DNA, as far as it was read: TGTGCCAGCAGCTTTCCCGGGGAAGCCTACGAG.

A word on this clone: The CDR3 goes on 3 residues after the read ends, and that part is filled in from the germline J gene. This chain uses TRBV30 with TRBJ1-1; 10 bases are shared with TRBD1. V lost 4 bases to trimming and J lost 5 bases; unmatched junction nucleotides: 7. This CDR3 spans 14 amino acids. CDR1 GTSNPN and CDR2 SVGIG come from the germline V gene (reference sequence). The CDR3 sequence: CAWMSGQGLTEAFF. The DNA read from the CDR3 is TGTGCCTGGATGTCGGGACAGGGGCTAACTGAA.

As for this clone: With the read ending 3 residues before the CDR3 end, the germline J gene is used to fill in that end. This chain joins TRBV27 and TRBJ2-1; TRBD2 aligns across 10 bases. The CDR3 is made up of 17 amino acids. Germline V gene data show CDR1 as MNHEY and CDR2 as SMNVEV (reference sequence). Unmatched junction bases numbered 11, after V lost 0 bases and J lost 9 bases. The DNA read from the CDR3 is TGTGCCAGCAGTTTATCTCGATCAGCTAGCGGGAGAGGTGAG. Protein sequence: CASSLSRSASGRGE. The CDR3 in its entirety is CASSLSRSASGRGEQFF.

Worth noting for this clone: The observed sequence ends 3 residues before the CDR3 terminus, with the missing tail filled in from the germline J gene. The chain uses TRBV6-4 and TRBJ2-1; D possibly corresponds to TRBD2 (5 bases). Per germline, CDR1 MRHNA and CDR2 SNTAGT. CDR3 length: 14 amino acids. Trimming took 5 bases from V and 4 from J, leaving 12 bases between them. CDR3 bases read: TGTGCCAGCAGTCCGGATTGGACTTACAATGAG. Its translation is CASSPDWTYNE. The whole CDR3 protein reads CASSPDWTYNEQFF.

In the case of this clone: The read comes to an end 3 residues before the CDR3 does, leaving the germline J gene to fill in the end. The V and J genes are TRBV20-1 and TRBJ2-7; the match to TRBD2 covers 7 bases. CDR1 DFQATT and CDR2 SNEGSKA come from the germline V gene (reference sequence). The V segment lost 0 bases and the J segment 2 bases; nucleotides outside the gene matches: 4. This CDR3 is 14 amino acids long. The sequenced part of the CDR3 DNA is TGCAGTGCTAGAGAAAGCGGGAACACCTACGAG. This translates into CSARESGNTYE. The entire CDR3 sequence reads CSARESGNTYEQYF.

Of note for this clone: The read terminates 3 residues ahead of where the CDR3 ends, so the germline J gene completes it. This chain links TRBV30 with TRBJ2-3, with 10 bases that match TRBD1. The length of the CDR3 is 15 residues. Trimming took 3 bases from V and 4 from J; bases not matched to a gene: 7. Germline V gene lookup returns CDR1 GTSNPN and CDR2 SVGIG (reference sequence). The CDR3 spells CAWSTGTGVADTQYF. CDR3 DNA (partial): TGTGCCTGGAGCACCGGGACAGGGGTCGCAGATACG. Based on the CDR3 plus reference TRBV30 and TRBJ2-3, the full variable domain is SQTIHQWPATLVQPVGSPLSLECTVEGTSNPNLYWYRQAAGRGLQLLFYSVGIGQISSEVPQNLSASRPQDRQFILSSKKLLLSDSGFYLCAWSTGTGVADTQYFGPGTRLTVL.